This T cell receptor beta chain was captured in a study of response to subunit inactivated influenza vaccine (dated by TCRdb to 2016 to 2019). General notes on the study: To follow how T cells responded to a trivalent subunit inactivated influenza vaccine, the researchers relied on deep quantitative profiling of the T cell receptor repertoire. Findings and caveats that apply to the study as a whole: The authors suggested that each seasonal influenza vaccination may recruit only a limited number of new T cells.

The receptor library was made with RT-PCR. Sequencing was carried out with an Illumina HiSeq 2500. The public sequencing data were trimmed at Q25 with fastp and processed into clonotypes with MiXCR by TCRdb, which kept only in-frame beta chains. Every CDR3 protein is listed once, alongside the most common genes and DNA of its rows. For this sample the table gives approximately 500,000 distinct CDR3 sequences, of which approximately 15% were detected only once. The ten most abundant clones make up approximately 10% of the sample. The CDR3 measures 15 amino acids from cysteine to phenylalanine. Here the CDR3 DNA is all that survives: 45 bases in frame from base 1. Via the germline V gene, CDR1 is SGHRS and CDR2 YFSETQ. Unmatched junction bases come to 3, with V trimmed by 2 bases and J by 1 base. In regard to this clonotype: What this receptor recognizes is not known. Base-call qualities are not available, and no considerably larger clone is one nucleotide away.

This sample comprised PBMCs from blood, obtained 11 to 12 days after vaccination. This TCR derives from a man in his fifties who received an inactivated influenza vaccine. Donor details come from another sample of the same person, matched by shared clones. The V and J segments used are TRBV5-1 and TRBJ2-5, with 9 central nucleotides matching TRBD1. The base sequence is TGCGCCAGCAGCTTACAGGGGGCTAGCCAAGAGACCCAGTACTTC. The resulting protein is CASSLQGASQETQYF.